This T cell receptor (beta chain) was captured in a study of cytomegalovirus exposure and HLA in healthy donors. A note on this clone: The target antigen is unknown.

Although they were nominally healthy when sampled, donors likely had unrecorded immune exposures. Study results and caveats: A highly shared variant cluster was judged a likely technical artifact. According to reports, the classifier identified cytomegalovirus status with high specificity and sensitivity. Earlier analysis yielded a pattern in which most TCR beta V segments were productive about 87% or about 30% of the time.

V lost 1 base, J lost 2 bases, and 9 bases lay in between. Looked up from germline, CDR1 is MGHRA and CDR2 is YSYEKL. The CDR3 is 14 amino acids. 13 Jbeta primers and 60 Vbeta primers were used for the PCR. The table came from immunoSEQ multiplex PCR; TCRdb's copy has only in-frame clones and leaves some out. Here the sample spans some 200,000 clones, over 80% being singletons. The sample consisted of PBMCs. This receptor was identified in a man between 40 and 49 years old in good health and CMV-seropositive. This sequence joins TRBV4-1 and TRBJ2-7, with D possibly TRBD1 on 6 matching bases. The DNA for the CDR3 is TGCGCCAGCAGCCAAGGGCGACAGGCCTACGAGCAGTACTTC. It encodes CASSQGRQAYEQYF.